A selection of T cell receptor beta chains follows, all from one sample in a study of blood T cell repertoires in COVID-19. The data were produced by immunoSEQ multiplex PCR, yet TCRdb's version contains in-frame clones alone and is incomplete. This table holds roughly 500,000 clones, approximately 87% found once. Sequencing was carried out using PBMCs or T cells enriched from blood (not recorded which). The source of these receptors is a woman aged 40 to 55 who had recovered from COVID-19. Both conserved end residues are part of each CDR3. The D gene is left open where the match is weak. Rows may omit the clone size; those that give it use once, few, many or a size class.

D gene,V gene,J gene,clone size,CDR3 DNA,CDR3 protein
NA,TRBV5-1,TRBJ2-5,NA,TGCGCCAGCAGCTTGCCGGGGGAAGAGACCCAGTACTTC,CASSLPGEETQYF
NA,TRBV15,TRBJ2-5,NA,TGTGCCACCAGCAATGGGGGACTGTCGCGGGGGACCCAGTACTTC,CATSNGGLSRGTQYF
NA,TRBV4-2,TRBJ1-3,NA,TGTGCCAGCAGCCAAGACGGGACTCAGAACACCATATATTTT,CASSQDGTQNTIYF
TRBD2,TRBV27,TRBJ2-5,NA,TGTGCCAGCAGTGCTGGGACTAGCGGGAGATTGGAGACCCAGTACTTC,CASSAGTSGRLETQYF
TRBD2,TRBV9,TRBJ2-1,once,TGTGCCAGCAGCGTAGCAAGCGGGAGGGCTTCAGGCGAGCAGTTCTTC,CASSVASGRASGEQFF
NA,TRBV2,TRBJ1-4,once,TGTGCCAGCAGTGCCCTCGGGACTCCCGAAGGAGAAAAACTGTTTTTT,CASSALGTPEGEKLFF
TRBD2,TRBV27,TRBJ2-1,NA,TGTGCCAGCAGTACCGGGACTAGCGGAACTAGGGCCTACAATGAGCAGTTCTTC,CASSTGTSGTRAYNEQFF
NA,TRBV5-1,TRBJ1-1,NA,TGCGCCAGCAGCGCCGAATTACAGGTATACACTGAAGCTTTCTTT,CASSAELQVYTEAFF
NA,TRBV10-3,TRBJ2-5,NA,TGTGCCATCAGTGCAGGGGTCGGAGAGACCCAGTACTTC,CAISAGVGETQYF
NA,TRBV6-2/TRBV6-3,TRBJ2-2,NA,TGTGCCAGCAGTTACCGATTCGGTAGGACTAACACCGGGGAGCTGTTTTTT,CASSYRFGRTNTGELFF
NA,TRBV5-1,TRBJ1-1,once,TGCGCCAGCAGCTTGGCCGGACAGTACACTGAAGCTTTCTTT,CASSLAGQYTEAFF
TRBD1,TRBV27,TRBJ1-1,once,TGTGCCAGCAGTTTCTACGACAGGGCGAACACTGAAGCTTTCTTT,CASSFYDRANTEAFF
NA,TRBV30,TRBJ2-7,once,TGTGCCTGGACAAACGGTCTTTCCTACGAGCAGTACTTC,CAWTNGLSYEQYF
NA,TRBV15,TRBJ1-1,NA,TGTGCCACCAGCCGTGGGCTCGGAAACACTGAAGCTTTCTTT,CATSRGLGNTEAFF
TRBD1,TRBV11-3,TRBJ2-7,once,TGTGCCAGCAGCTTTGAGGGGGCCTACTCCTACGAGCAGTACTTC,CASSFEGAYSYEQYF
NA,TRBV7-2,TRBJ2-3,NA,TGTGCCAGCAGCCCACAGGGCCATACGCAGTATTTT,CASSPQGHTQYF
NA,TRBV2,TRBJ1-2,NA,TGTGCCAGCAGTGAAGGTGGGCGGGATGGCTACACCTTC,CASSEGGRDGYTF
NA,TRBV12-3/TRBV12-4,TRBJ2-7,NA,TGTGCCAGCAGTTGGGGGACACACTACGAGCAGTACTTC,CASSWGTHYEQYF
TRBD1,TRBV3-1/TRBV3-2,TRBJ2-7,NA,TGTGCCAGCAGCACCTCGACAGGGTTGGGACCACACTACGAGCAGTACTTC,CASSTSTGLGPHYEQYF
NA,TRBV5-8,TRBJ1-1,few,TGTGCCAGCAGCTTCGTCGGGGGAGGCACTGAAGCTTTCTTT,CASSFVGGGTEAFF
NA,TRBV6-5,TRBJ2-3,NA,TGTGCCAGCAGTTACGGGACTGTTGACACAGATACGCAGTATTTT,CASSYGTVDTDTQYF
TRBD1,TRBV4-3,TRBJ2-1,NA,TGCGCCAGCAGCCAACCTTACACCCTGGGACAGGGGAATGAGCAGTTCTTC,CASSQPYTLGQGNEQFF
NA,TRBV12-5,TRBJ1-2,NA,TGTGCTAGTGGTTTTTTAGACTATGGCTACACCTTC,CASGFLDYGYTF
NA,TRBV3-1/TRBV3-2,TRBJ2-1,NA,TGTGCCAGCAGCCAAGAATCCCAGCGCTCCTACAATGAGCAGTTCTTC,CASSQESQRSYNEQFF
NA,TRBV5-6,TRBJ1-2,NA,TGTGCCAGCAACCTACCGGGGTCCTATGGCTACACCTTC,CASNLPGSYGYTF
NA,TRBV7-8,TRBJ2-1,NA,TGTGCCAGCAGCTTGGAGGGAGGCCGCTCCTACAATGAGCAGTTCTTC,CASSLEGGRSYNEQFF
TRBD2,TRBV4-3,TRBJ2-3,few,TGCGCCAGCAGCCAAGACCTAGCGGGAGGGAGTGAAGATACGCAGTATTTT,CASSQDLAGGSEDTQYF
NA,TRBV2,TRBJ1-5,NA,TGTGCCAGCAGGGACCGAAGGGGTGAGAGCAATCAGCCCCAGCATTTT,CASRDRRGESNQPQHF
NA,TRBV18,TRBJ2-1,NA,TGTGCCAGCTCACAACCGGGACTGGGAGACAATGAGCAGTTCTTC,CASSQPGLGDNEQFF
TRBD1,TRBV5-1,TRBJ1-2,NA,TGCGCCAGCAGCTCCCTCGTCCAGGACAGGGTGGATGGCTACACCTTC,CASSSLVQDRVDGYTF
TRBD2,TRBV6-1,TRBJ2-7,NA,TGTGCCAGCAGTGCCAGGGGGATAGGGACTAGCGGGACATACGAGCAGTACTTC,CASSARGIGTSGTYEQYF
NA,TRBV2,TRBJ1-5,once,TGTGCCAGCACCACTGGGAGGGGGAATCAGCCCCAGCATTTT,CASTTGRGNQPQHF
TRBD1,TRBV15,TRBJ2-7,NA,TGTGCCACAGGGAGGTGGACAGGGACCGACGAGCAGTACTTC,CATGRWTGTDEQYF
TRBD2,TRBV6-5,TRBJ2-7,NA,TGTGCCAGCAGTTACTCGGGAGGGGCGAACCCCTACGAGCAGTACTTC,CASSYSGGANPYEQYF
NA,TRBV7-2,TRBJ2-2,NA,TGTGCCAGCAGCTTCGGGACACCGAACACCGGGGAGCTGTTTTTT,CASSFGTPNTGELFF
NA,TRBV28,TRBJ2-7,NA,TGTGCCAGCAGTTTAAGAGCGACTCCATCCCAGTACTTC,CASSLRATPSQYF
TRBD1,TRBV18,TRBJ1-1,NA,TGTGCCAGCTCACCCCCTAGACAGGGGGTGGTGAACACTGAAGCTTTCTTT,CASSPPRQGVVNTEAFF
NA,TRBV30,TRBJ1-5,NA,TGTGCCTGGACCTCTCTTGGGCCCCTTGGTCAGCCCCAGCATTTT,CAWTSLGPLGQPQHF
NA,TRBV5-1,TRBJ2-3,NA,TGCGCCAGCAGCACCCGGTTAACAGATACGCAGTATTTT,CASSTRLTDTQYF
NA,TRBV11-3,TRBJ1-6,NA,TGTGCCAGCAGCTCCGGGGGGGGGAATTCACCCCTCCACTTT,CASSSGGGNSPLHF
TRBD1,TRBV9,TRBJ1-6,NA,TGTGCCAGCAGCGAACAGGGGGGATCACCCCTCCACTTT,CASSEQGGSPLHF
NA,TRBV12-3/TRBV12-4,TRBJ1-1,NA,TGTGCCAGCAGCCCTATAATTAACACTGAAGCTTTCTTT,CASSPIINTEAFF
NA,TRBV29-1,TRBJ1-1,NA,TGCAGCGTTAAGGAGGACACTGAAGCTTTCTTT,CSVKEDTEAFF
TRBD1,TRBV4-2,TRBJ1-1,once,TGTGCCAGCAGCCAAGGGGAGGGACAGGTGAACACTGAAGCTTTCTTT,CASSQGEGQVNTEAFF
NA,TRBV10-2,TRBJ1-1,NA,TGCGCCAGCAGTGAGTCGGCAGTGAACACTGAAGCTTTCTTT,CASSESAVNTEAFF
TRBD1,TRBV5-1,TRBJ2-7,NA,TGCGCCAGCAGCCCAAGTCCCGGGACAGGGCCCTACTCCTACGAGCAGTACTTC,CASSPSPGTGPYSYEQYF
NA,TRBV4-2,TRBJ2-3,NA,TGTGCCAGCAGCCAGGAGCTAGCGGATACGCAGTATTTT,CASSQELADTQYF
TRBD1,TRBV5-5,TRBJ1-5,NA,TGTGCCAGCAGCTGGGGACAGGGAGGACAGCCCCAGCATTTT,CASSWGQGGQPQHF
NA,TRBV19,TRBJ1-2,NA,TGTGCCAGTACCCTGGGACTCGTTGGGGGCTATGGCTACACCTTC,CASTLGLVGGYGYTF
TRBD2,TRBV11-3,TRBJ2-1,NA,TGTGCCAGCAGCCCCCGAAGCGGGAGGGCCCCCGAGCAGTTCTTC,CASSPRSGRAPEQFF
TRBD1,TRBV24-1,TRBJ2-2,NA,TGTGCCACTGGGGACAGGCCCGGGGAGCTGTTTTTT,CATGDRPGELFF
NA,TRBV6-2/TRBV6-3,TRBJ2-7,NA,TGTGCCAGCAGTCATACACAGGAATACGAGCAGTACTTC,CASSHTQEYEQYF